This T cell receptor beta chain derives from a study of shared clonotypes between healthy human individuals. General observations from the study: For sorted subsets, rarefaction showed incomplete sequencing despite large depth. A limitation of the genetic and exposure-history diversity represented arose from few donors.

Some clones are missing from TCRdb's copy, which holds only in-frame ones; the method was immunoSEQ multiplex PCR. Of millions of clones listed, roughly 92% are singletons. Of note for this clone: Its antigen is still unknown.

CDR1 and CDR2 (germline): SEHNR, FQNEAQ (reference sequence). V gave up 5 bases and J gave up 1 base, with 14 bases separating them. The CDR3 extends over 15 amino acids. This clonotype originated in a young man in good health. The rearrangement links TRBV7-9 to TRBJ1-1; maybe TRBD1 (6 bases). Material for sequencing was naive CD4+ T cells sorted from blood. Subset noted: CD45RA+ positively selected. CDR3 bases: TGTGCCAGCAGCCCCGCCGGGACACCGAACACTGAAGCTTTCTTT. Its protein is CASSPAGTPNTEAFF.